The present T cell receptor beta chain was sequenced within a study of T cell responses to AZD1222 COVID-19 vaccine (TCRdb year 2021). A note on the overall study: A total of 230 or so trial participants underwent TCR sequencing, of whom around 200 received two doses of AZD1222 and some 26 received two doses of the MenACWY control vaccine. Trial participants were enrolled into age subgroups of 18-55, 56-69 and 70-plus years, which contained around 150, 28 and 57 TCR-sequenced participants, respectively. What the research found in general, with its limitations: Conclusions about previously exposed vaccinees are limited, since just five to seven AZD1222 recipients were seropositive for SARS-CoV-2 at baseline. The whole spike protein was spanned by vaccine-associated CD4 TCRs, and dominant responses were seen in regions 160-218 and 743-854. In the small 56-69-year group, the increase in depth fell short of significance, most likely because of low power. Epitopes outside the regions mutated in the B.1.351 and B.1.1.7 variants were reportedly recognized by nearly half of the unique spike-specific TCRs. Spike-specific TCR breadth and depth rose significantly after two AZD1222 doses compared with day 0 and with MenACWY recipients. Most participants were white British and females outnumbered males, and the authors suggested that clonal diversity may have been underestimated. Because no day 14 peak-response samples were available, the repertoires could be characterized only after the peak T cell response.

Note on this clone: There is no known antigen for this receptor. Qualities for individual bases were not recorded, and no much larger clone is one base off.

The sample's time point label, in plain terms: about 28 days (+/-7) after the second vaccine dose. Sample treatment or condition, as interpreted from the label and publication: meningococcal conjugate vaccine given as trial control. Samples from vaccinated people were obtained from the UK trials COV001 and COV002, which included a single-blind randomized controlled phase 2/3 trial of AZD1222 (ChAdOx1 nCoV-19) in healthy adults. For TCRbeta chain sequencing, PBMC samples from trial participants were taken at day 0 and at day 28 after the second dose. The CDR3 regions of human TCRbeta chains were analyzed by immunosequencing. In the paper's pipeline: TCRs in the repertoires were matched against a reference library of SARS-CoV-2-specific TCRs that had been generated with the MIRA antigen-specificity platform. Breadth was defined as the fraction of unique TCRs that were SARS-CoV-2-associated, and depth was defined as the fraction of total T cells that were SARS-CoV-2-associated. Each spike-specific TCR was assigned to its reactive spike region and to a CD4 or CD8 class using the MIRA data. Log10-transformed breadth and depth values were compared by one-way ANOVA with Sidak's multiple comparisons tests. The table comes from immuneACCESS by way of TCRdb, which keeps in-frame sequences with V and J called. Part of the clones is missing from these tables; in studies checked, under half for an unresolved V gene and the rest for unknown reasons. V and J calls and clone size are as listed in that table; D and trimming were resolved from the DNA. This sample gives 130,000 or so clones in total; 70% to 90% of them show up just once. The ten largest clones add up to 7.9% of the sample.

Taken from cysteine to phenylalanine, the CDR3 has 15 residues. Just the 45-base CDR3 DNA is kept, in frame starting at base 1. Via the germline V gene (reference sequence), CDR1 is LNHDA and CDR2 SQIVND. V has 0 bases trimmed and J has 5 bases trimmed; junction bases matching no gene number 5. The clonotype comes from an adult who received the MenACWY meningococcal vaccine as a control. The specimen comprised peripheral blood, sampled 28 days after the second dose of the MenACWY control vaccine. The chain is made from TRBV19 and TRBJ1-2; 8 junctional bases match TRBD1. The bases read TGTGCCAGTAGTATAGATCGACAGGGGCGGTATGGCTACACCTTC. Translation gives CASSIDRQGRYGYTF.